One and the same sample provided the 8 T cell receptor beta chains below, sequenced in a study of cytomegalovirus exposure and HLA in healthy donors. The PCR employed 60 Vbeta primers together with 13 Jbeta primers. TCRdb keeps only in-frame clones here, not all; method: immunoSEQ multiplex PCR. The table includes about 98,000 clones, 69% detected once. The material sequenced was PBMCs. The source of these receptors is a female donor in good health and CMV-seronegative.

The V call is TRBV13, the J call TRBJ1-1, with 9 nucleotides matching TRBD1. With 7 bases clipped from V and 1 base from J, the junction kept 13 bases outside the gene matches. Germline V gene data show CDR1 as PRHDT and CDR2 as FYEKMQ (reference sequence). CDR3 length equals 17 residues. The CDR3: CASTSEGQGGRNTEAFF. CDR3 DNA: TGTGCCAGCACCTCCGAGGGACAGGGTGGAAGGAACACTGAAGCTTTCTTT.

The rearrangement uses TRBV20-1 and TRBJ2-3, with D possibly matching TRBD2 (6 bases). Germline CDR1 reads DFQATT; CDR2 reads SNEGSKA (reference sequence). The CDR3 runs to 11 residues. V lost 6 bases and J lost 5, with 9 bases in between. The CDR3 DNA reads TGCAGTGCGGTGGGGGGAGATACGCAGTATTTT. Translating it yields CSAVGGDTQYF.

This clone was counted between two and nine times. The chain couples TRBV6-5 to TRBJ1-5, with a weak D call TRBD1 (5 bases). Trimming cost V 2 bases and J 5 bases, with 10 bases left between them. Germline lookup yields CDR1 MNHEY and CDR2 SVGAGI. The CDR3 is made up of 14 amino acids. The CDR3 coding sequence is TGTGCCAGCAGTTACAATCAGGGTGATCAGCCCCAGCATTTT. Translated, it gives CASSYNQGDQPQHF.

This chain links TRBV9 with TRBJ2-7; possible D gene TRBD2, 5 bases. Trimming took off 0 bases at V and 5 bases at J, with 12 bases between the two ends. The germline V gene encodes CDR1 SGDLS and CDR2 YYNGEE. The CDR3 runs to 14 residues. CDR3: CASSVGVARDEQYF. In nucleotides, the CDR3 is TGTGCCAGCAGCGTAGGGGTTGCGCGGGACGAGCAGTACTTC.

The rearrangement uses TRBV6-5 and TRBJ1-2; D remains unclear. Germline V gene lookup returns CDR1 MNHEY and CDR2 SVGAGI. This CDR3 is built from 11 residues. The V end was cut by 8 bases, the J end by 6 bases, with 10 bases between. CDR3 coding DNA: TGTGCCAGCCTTGGACTGGATGGCTACACCTTC. Its protein product is CASLGLDGYTF.

About this clone: The same CDR3 can be traced to other DNA sequences in this sample. The chain employs TRBV30 and TRBJ2-7; 12 bases agree with TRBD1. Germline V gene lookup returns CDR1 GTSNPN and CDR2 SVGIG (reference sequence). The CDR3 is 14 amino acids. V gave up 5 bases and J gave up 7 bases; unmatched junction bases: 9. The CDR3 is CAWGPGQGAWEQYF. DNA for the CDR3: TGTGCCTGGGGCCCGGGACAGGGGGCGTGGGAGCAGTACTTC.

The gene calls are TRBV9 and TRBJ1-2, with a possible D match to TRBD1 (5 bases). This CDR3 is 13 amino acids long. CDR1 and CDR2 (germline): SGDLS, YYNGEE. The V and J ends lost 3 bases and 3 bases respectively, with 9 bases between them. The CDR3 coding sequence is TGTGCCAGCAGCGGAGACAGCGACTATGGCTACACCTTC. Its translation: CASSGDSDYGYTF.

This sequence joins TRBV10-1 and TRBJ1-2; no clear D gene. Trimming removed 1 base at V and 3 bases at J, with 6 bases between. The CDR3 spans 13 residues. Germline CDR1 reads WNHNN; CDR2 reads SYGVQD (reference sequence). CDR3 bases: TGCGCCAGCAGTGAGTTGAGGGACTATGGCTACACCTTC. This gives the protein CASSELRDYGYTF.